This is a list of T cell receptor beta chains from one sample in a study of T cell responses to AZD1222 COVID-19 vaccine. TCRdb keeps only in-frame clones here, not all; method: immunoSEQ multiplex PCR. Of fewer than 200,000 clones in the sample, 91% were seen once. The sequenced sample was peripheral blood, obtained 28 days after the second AZD1222 dose. The receptors come from an adult who received the AZD1222 COVID-19 vaccine. Each CDR3 is given with its conserved first and last residue. Each record gives: D gene, clone size, V gene, J gene, CDR3 DNA, CDR3 protein. A D gene is named only where the DNA matches it firmly. Not every row has a clone size; where given, it reads once, few, many or a size class.

.	.	TRBV7-9	TRBJ2-2	TGTGCCAGCAGCTTCCCCCCACAGGGTCTATATGGCGGGGAGCTGTTTTTT	CASSFPPQGLYGGELFF
TRBD1	once	TRBV18	TRBJ1-5	TGTGCCAGCTCACCTGGGACAGGGGATAATCAGCCCCAGCATTTT	CASSPGTGDNQPQHF
TRBD1	once	TRBV18	TRBJ1-1	TGTGCCAGCTCACAGACGACAGGGCATAGTACTGAAGCTTTCTTT	CASSQTTGHSTEAFF
.	.	TRBV14	TRBJ2-4	TGTGCCAGCAGCAGGGGCCCTATTCAGTACTTC	CASSRGPIQYF
.	.	TRBV18	TRBJ2-4	TGTGCCAGCTCACCTCCGGACAGCTTAGCCAAAAACATTCAGTACTTC	CASSPPDSLAKNIQYF
TRBD1	.	TRBV5-1	TRBJ2-3	TGCGCCAGCAGCAACGACAGGGATGATACGCAGTATTTT	CASSNDRDDTQYF
TRBD1	.	TRBV15	TRBJ2-5	TGTGCCACCAGCAGACCACAGGGGGCGGCGGAGACCCAGTACTTC	CATSRPQGAAETQYF
.	.	TRBV27	TRBJ2-1	TGTGCCAGCAGTTTAAACTCGGCAGGGAATAAGCAGTTCTTC	CASSLNSAGNKQFF
TRBD1	.	TRBV2	TRBJ1-2	TGTGCCAGCACTCGTACAGGGGTAAGCCAAAGAGGTGGCTACACCTTC	CASTRTGVSQRGGYTF
.	.	TRBV7-2	TRBJ2-7	TGTGCCAGCAGTTCACTAGTGGGGGTCCCCTACGAGCAGTACTTC	CASSSLVGVPYEQYF
.	.	TRBV29-1	TRBJ2-7	TGCAGCGTCCGGACGGCCTACGAGCAGTACTTC	CSVRTAYEQYF
.	.	TRBV11-2	TRBJ1-4	TGTGCCAGCAGCTTCACACACGGTGAAAAACTGTTTTTT	CASSFTHGEKLFF
TRBD2	.	TRBV19	TRBJ2-1	TGTGCCAGTAGTAAACTAGCGGGAGTTAGCGAGCAGTTCTTC	CASSKLAGVSEQFF
.	.	TRBV19	TRBJ1-5	TGTGCCAGTAGATTTATAGGTCCTAGCAATCAGCCCCAGCATTTT	CASRFIGPSNQPQHF
.	.	TRBV6-5	TRBJ1-1	TGTGCCAGCAGATCTATCGGGACACTCACTGAAGCTTTCTTT	CASRSIGTLTEAFF
.	.	TRBV19	TRBJ1-2	TGTGCCAGTAGTTTTTCTCCCCAGGACAGCTATGGCTACACCTTC	CASSFSPQDSYGYTF
TRBD1	few	TRBV5-1	TRBJ1-6	TGCGCCAGCAGTCGTGGACAGGGAGGGAATTCACCCCTCCACTTT	CASSRGQGGNSPLHF
.	.	TRBV19	TRBJ1-2	TGTGCCAGTAGTACTAGGGTGACTGGCTACACCTTC	CASSTRVTGYTF
.	.	TRBV3-1/TRBV3-2	TRBJ1-6	TGTGCCAGCAGCCAAGATCGTAAATCACCCCTCCACTTT	CASSQDRKSPLHF
.	.	TRBV2	TRBJ1-4	TGTGCCAGCGGGGGGGAAGGGGTTTTGAGAAAACTGTTTTTT	CASGGEGVLRKLFF
.	.	TRBV2	TRBJ1-1	TGTGCCCGCGAACTGGGACGGCGGGGGAACACTGAAGCTTTCTTT	CARELGRRGNTEAFF
.	.	TRBV6-5	TRBJ2-5	TGTGCCAGCAGTTTAGGCGAAGCGAAGACCCAGTACTTC	CASSLGEAKTQYF
.	.	TRBV7-9	TRBJ2-3	TGTGCCAGCAGCCGACAGAATTTACGCACAGATACGCAGTATTTT	CASSRQNLRTDTQYF
.	.	TRBV19	TRBJ1-2	TGTGCCAGTAGTGAGGTTGGAAACTATGGCTACACCTTC	CASSEVGNYGYTF
TRBD1	.	TRBV13	TRBJ1-6	TGTGCCAGCAGCGCCCCGGGACAGGGGGATTCACCCCTCCACTTT	CASSAPGQGDSPLHF
.	.	TRBV11-3	TRBJ2-1	TGTGCCAGCAGCTCCACAAGGGGTAAGGGACCGACCCAGCAGTTCTTC	CASSSTRGKGPTQQFF
TRBD1	.	TRBV6-6	TRBJ1-1	TGTGCCAGCAGCCAGGGGGCCGGGATCCGCGGCACTGAAGCTTTCTTT	CASSQGAGIRGTEAFF
TRBD1	once	TRBV5-8	TRBJ2-7	TGTGCCAGCAGCTTTGGACAGGGGACTATTCGCGAGCAGTACTTC	CASSFGQGTIREQYF
.	.	TRBV5-1	TRBJ1-4	TGCGCCAGCAGACCTCGGGGAACTAATGAAAAACTGTTTTTT	CASRPRGTNEKLFF
.	few	TRBV27	TRBJ2-3	TGTGCCAGCAGTGCCAAGCATCCTGGGGACACATACACAGATACGCAGTATTTT	CASSAKHPGDTYTDTQYF
TRBD1	.	TRBV4-1	TRBJ1-1	TGCGCCAGCAGCCCCGTGGACAGGAGGAGCACTGAAGCTTTCTTT	CASSPVDRRSTEAFF
.	.	TRBV19	TRBJ1-5	TGTGCCAGTAGGACAGACTCCTCCCGGCCCCAGCATTTT	CASRTDSSRPQHF
.	.	TRBV7-6	TRBJ1-2	TGTGCCAGCAGCCCTACCTCAGGGTATGCTAACTATGGCTACACCTTC	CASSPTSGYANYGYTF
TRBD2	.	TRBV9	TRBJ2-3	TGTGCCAGCAGCGTAGCCACAAATAGCGGGGGGGCAGGGGATACGCAGTATTTT	CASSVATNSGGAGDTQYF
TRBD1	.	TRBV7-2	TRBJ2-7	TGTGCCAGCAGGTTCGGGACAGGCCCCTACGAGCAGTACTTC	CASRFGTGPYEQYF
TRBD1	.	TRBV2	TRBJ2-1	TGTGCCAGCAGTGAAGATGGGACAGTCTACAATGAGCAGTTCTTC	CASSEDGTVYNEQFF
TRBD2	.	TRBV5-1	TRBJ2-1	TGCGCCAGCAGCTCCACCGTTACTAGCGGGGGGGGTAAGCAGTTCTTC	CASSSTVTSGGGKQFF
.	.	TRBV11-2	TRBJ1-1	TGTGCCAGCAGGTTACAGGCCCACACTGAAGCTTTCTTT	CASRLQAHTEAFF
.	.	TRBV18	TRBJ2-1	TGTGCCAGCTCACCACCGGAGGGTGCGGTGAGTGAGCAGTTCTTC	CASSPPEGAVSEQFF
TRBD1	.	TRBV6-4	TRBJ2-1	TGTGCCAGCAGTGTCAGACAGGGCTATGAGCAGTTCTTC	CASSVRQGYEQFF
.	.	TRBV6-6	TRBJ2-1	TGTGCCACGTCCAGGAGGTCCGGGACCAATGAGCAGTTCTTC	CATSRRSGTNEQFF
.	.	TRBV7-9	TRBJ2-7	TGTGCCAGCAGCTTAGCGTCACAGGGATACGAGCAGTACTTC	CASSLASQGYEQYF
.	.	TRBV27	TRBJ1-6	TGTGCCAGCAGTCCTACAGGGTTCTCACCCCTCCACTTT	CASSPTGFSPLHF
TRBD1	few	TRBV29-1	TRBJ1-2	TGCAGCGTCCACAGGGGTGGCAATAGCTACACCTTC	CSVHRGGNSYTF
.	.	TRBV5-1	TRBJ2-7	TGCGCCAGCAGCTTGGCCGCGGGTTACGAGCAGTACTTC	CASSLAAGYEQYF
.	.	TRBV7-9	TRBJ2-7	TGTGCCAGCAGCACCATACTTGCTAGCTCCTACGAGCAGTACTTC	CASSTILASSYEQYF
.	.	TRBV19	TRBJ1-5	TGTGCCAGTAGTCCCCCGGTTGGAGGGTCGAGCAATCAGCCCCAGCATTTT	CASSPPVGGSSNQPQHF
.	.	TRBV30	TRBJ1-5	TGTGCCTGGAGTGTAGCCGGGGCCCAGCCCCAGCATTTT	CAWSVAGAQPQHF
.	.	TRBV19	TRBJ1-2	TGTGCCAGTATGCCCGCGGGTTATGGCTACACCTTC	CASMPAGYGYTF
TRBD1	.	TRBV9	TRBJ1-2	TGTGCCAGCAGCGTAGCTGTCAGGGGGGAAACTAACTATGGCTACACCTTC	CASSVAVRGETNYGYTF
TRBD2	.	TRBV5-4	TRBJ2-5	TGTGCCAGCAGCTCAACTAGCGGGGGTGCGCAAGAGACCCAGTACTTC	CASSSTSGGAQETQYF
TRBD1	.	TRBV5-1	TRBJ1-1	TGCGCCAGCAGCTTGAATACAGGGGGCGCGAGCACTGAAGCTTTCTTT	CASSLNTGGASTEAFF